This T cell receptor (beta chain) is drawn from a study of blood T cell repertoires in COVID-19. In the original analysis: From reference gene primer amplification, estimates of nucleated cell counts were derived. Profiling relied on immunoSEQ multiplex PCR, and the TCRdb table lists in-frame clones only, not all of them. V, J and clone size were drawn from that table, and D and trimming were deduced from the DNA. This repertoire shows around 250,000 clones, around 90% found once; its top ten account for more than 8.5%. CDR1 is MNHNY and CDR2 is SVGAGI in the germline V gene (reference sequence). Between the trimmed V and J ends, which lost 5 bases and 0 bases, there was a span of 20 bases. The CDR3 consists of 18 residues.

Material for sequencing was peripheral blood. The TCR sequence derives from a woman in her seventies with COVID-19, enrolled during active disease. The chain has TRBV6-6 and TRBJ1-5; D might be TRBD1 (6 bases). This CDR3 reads CASSPISPGQISNQPQHF. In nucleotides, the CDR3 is TGTGCCAGCAGTCCCATTTCCCCTGGACAGATTAGCAATCAGCCCCAGCATTTT.